The 3 T cell receptor beta chains in this list originate from one sample, sequenced in a study of OX40 agonist ivuxolimab in advanced cancers. TCRdb keeps only in-frame clones here, not all; method: immunoSEQ multiplex PCR. The sample gives some 27,000 clones, 86% of which show up once; over 12% is in the top ten. Sequenced here: CD4+ or CD8+ T cells sorted from blood, sampled in a trial of the OX40 agonist ivuxolimab. These receptors were taken from an adult with an advanced solid tumor such as melanoma, head and neck, liver or kidney cancer.

The V and J genes are TRBV6-6 and TRBJ2-3; 13 bases match TRBD2. CDR3 size: 15 residues. V was pared by 6 bases and J by 3 bases, with 3 bases of the junction left unmatched. The germline V gene encodes CDR1 MNHNY and CDR2 SVGAGI (reference sequence). The CDR3 bases are TGTGCCAGCAGGGGACTAGCGGGAAGGACAGATACGCAGTATTTT. Residues: CASRGLAGRTDTQYF.

A word on this clone: Within the sample, other DNA sequences also encode this same CDR3. This chain connects TRBV9 to TRBJ2-1, with D unclear. CDR3 length: 13 amino acids. Germline V gene sequence: CDR1 SGDLS, CDR2 YYNGEE. Trimming stripped 3 bases from V and 4 bases from J, with 8 bases between. CDR3 nucleotides: TGTGCCAGCAGCGCCCCCGGGTACAATGAGCAGTTCTTC. It is translated as CASSAPGYNEQFF.

CDR3 in DNA: TGCGCCAGCAGCCAAGATCGCTCTAGCGGAATCTACGAGCAGTACTTC. Its translation: CASSQDRSSGIYEQYF. This sequence joins TRBV4-3 and TRBJ2-7; 7 nucleotides agree with TRBD2. Germline lookup yields CDR1 LGHNA and CDR2 YSLEER. The length of the CDR3 is 16 residues. J gave up 3 bases and V 0 bases, and 8 bases lay outside the gene matches.